A single sample is the source of the 7 T cell receptor beta chains below, sequenced in a study of T cell repertoires in cytomegalovirus infection. TCRdb re-called the reads through MiXCR, storing one row per CDR3 protein. The sample consists of 900,000 to 950,000 distinct CDR3 sequences, under 40% of them appearing once. These receptors have no identified antigens. The source was cultured CD8+ T cells from PBMCs, collected from culture after CMV antigen stimulation. The origin of the receptors is a human donor in good health (CMV status not recorded). Some clones in this sample may be carry-over from other donors' samples.

The rearrangement links TRBV6-1 to TRBJ2-7; D possibly corresponds to TRBD2 (5 bases). V lost 3 bases and J 2 bases, leaving 26 bases between the germline ends. The germline CDR1 and CDR2 sequences are MNHNS and SASEGT. This CDR3 spans 19 amino acids. In nucleotides, the CDR3 is TGTGCCAGCAGTGAGGCAATAGGACTCACGATAGGGTCTACCTACGAGCAGTACGTC. This encodes CASSEAIGLTIGSTYEQYV.

This chain joins TRBV6-2 or TRBV6-3 and TRBJ2-7; weak D call: TRBD2 (6 bases). Germline loops: CDR1 MNHEY, CDR2 SVGEGT. Trimming took 2 bases from V and 2 from J, leaving 10 bases between them. There are 14 residues in the CDR3. CDR3: CASSYGGAPYEQYV. CDR3 in DNA: TGTGCCAGCAGTTACGGCGGGGCGCCCTACGAGCAGTACGTC.

This rearrangement joins TRBV3-1 to TRBJ2-5, with a weak D call TRBD1 (5 bases). CDR1 and CDR2 (germline): LGHDT, YNNKEL (reference sequence). The CDR3 runs 16 residues. The V end lost 2 bases, the J end lost 1 base, and 14 bases lay between the germline ends. CDR3 nucleotide sequence: TGTGCCAGCAGCCAATCAGAGTGGGGCCTCCAAGAGACCCAGTACTTC. It yields the protein CASSQSEWGLQETQYF.

The rearrangement joins TRBV5-1 to TRBJ1-1; D is ambiguous. Germline V gene sequence: CDR1 SGHRS, CDR2 YFSETQ. This CDR3 has 13 amino acids. V was cut by 4 bases and J by 4 bases, with 11 bases left in between. CDR3 sequence: CASSADKTTEAFF. The CDR3 DNA reads as TGCGCCAGCAGCGCCGACAAGACCACTGAAGCTTTCTTT.

The CDR3 DNA is TGTGCCAGCAGCCTCGACCAGGGCTATCAGGATGACTACACCTTC. Translated: CASSLDQGYQDDYTF. This chain joins TRBV7-4 and TRBJ1-2; D possibly corresponds to TRBD1 (5 bases). In germline, CDR1 is SGHVT, CDR2 SQSDAQ. Trimming left V 5 bases short and J 10 bases short, with 23 bases between. This CDR3 has 15 residues.

This clonotype was found a few times. In nucleotides, the CDR3 is TGCGCCAGCAGCCACTACAGGGGGCCAGCGGGGGGGATATTATCAGATACGCAGTATTTT. Protein sequence: CASSHYRGPAGGILSDTQYF. This rearrangement joins TRBV4-3 to TRBJ2-3, with D possibly TRBD2 on 10 matching bases. The CDR3 is made up of 20 amino acids. Per the germline V gene, CDR1 is LGHNA and CDR2 is YSLEER. Trimming took off 3 bases at V and 4 bases at J, with 29 bases between the two ends.

The chain is built from TRBV5-1 and TRBJ2-7; D perhaps matches TRBD2 (6 bases). V was pared by 3 bases and J by 12 bases, with 13 bases between. CDR1 and CDR2 from the germline V gene are SGHRS and YFSETQ. The CDR3 is 11 residues long. CDR3 DNA sequence: TGCGCCAGCAGCTCGGGAGCCCTGGGGTACTTC. Amino acid sequence: CASSSGALGYF.